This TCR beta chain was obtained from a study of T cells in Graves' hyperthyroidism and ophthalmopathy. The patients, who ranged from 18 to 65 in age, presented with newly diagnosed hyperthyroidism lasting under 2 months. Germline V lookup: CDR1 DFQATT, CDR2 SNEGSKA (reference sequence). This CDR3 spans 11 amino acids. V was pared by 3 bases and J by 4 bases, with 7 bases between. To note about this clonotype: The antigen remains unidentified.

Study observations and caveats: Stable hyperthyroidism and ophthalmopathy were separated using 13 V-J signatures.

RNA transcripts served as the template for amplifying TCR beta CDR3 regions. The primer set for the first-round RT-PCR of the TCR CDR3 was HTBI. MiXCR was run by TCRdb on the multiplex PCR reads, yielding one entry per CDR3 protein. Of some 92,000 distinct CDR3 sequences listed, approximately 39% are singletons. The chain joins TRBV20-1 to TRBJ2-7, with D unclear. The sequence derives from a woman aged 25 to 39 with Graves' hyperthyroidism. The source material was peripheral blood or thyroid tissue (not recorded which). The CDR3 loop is CSASAGYEQYF. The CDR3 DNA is TGCAGTGCTAGCGCCGGTTACGAGCAGTACTTC.